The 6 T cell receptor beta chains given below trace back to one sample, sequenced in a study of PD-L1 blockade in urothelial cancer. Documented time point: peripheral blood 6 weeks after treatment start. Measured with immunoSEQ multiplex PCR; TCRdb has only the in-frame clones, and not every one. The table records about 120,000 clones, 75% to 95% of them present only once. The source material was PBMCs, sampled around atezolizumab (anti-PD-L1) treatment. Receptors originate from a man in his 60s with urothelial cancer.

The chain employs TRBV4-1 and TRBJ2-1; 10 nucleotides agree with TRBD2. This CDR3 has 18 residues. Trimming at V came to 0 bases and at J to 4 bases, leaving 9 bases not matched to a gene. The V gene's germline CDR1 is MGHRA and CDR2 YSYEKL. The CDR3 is CASSQEGVTSGQYNEQFF. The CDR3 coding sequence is TGCGCCAGCAGCCAAGAGGGGGTGACTAGCGGGCAGTACAATGAGCAGTTCTTC.

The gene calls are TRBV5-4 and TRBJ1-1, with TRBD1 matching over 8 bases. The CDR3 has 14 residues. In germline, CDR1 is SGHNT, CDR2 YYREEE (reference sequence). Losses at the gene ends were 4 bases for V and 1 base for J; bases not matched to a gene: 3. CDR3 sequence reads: CASSVGQGNTEAFF. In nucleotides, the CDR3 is TGTGCCAGCAGCGTTGGACAGGGGAACACTGAAGCTTTCTTT. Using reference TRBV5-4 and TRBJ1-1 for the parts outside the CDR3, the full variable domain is ETGVTQSPTHLIKTRGQQVTLRCSSQSGHNTVSWYQQALGQGPQFIFQYYREEENGRGNFPPRFSGLQFPNYSSELNVNALELDDSALYLCASSVGQGNTEAFFGQGTRLTVV.

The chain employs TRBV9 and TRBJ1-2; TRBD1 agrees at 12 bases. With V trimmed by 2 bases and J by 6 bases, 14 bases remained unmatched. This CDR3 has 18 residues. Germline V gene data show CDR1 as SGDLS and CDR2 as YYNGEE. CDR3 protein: CASSVRDRGLAALDGYTF. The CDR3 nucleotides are TGTGCCAGCAGCGTTAGGGACAGGGGGCTAGCAGCCTTGGATGGCTACACCTTC.

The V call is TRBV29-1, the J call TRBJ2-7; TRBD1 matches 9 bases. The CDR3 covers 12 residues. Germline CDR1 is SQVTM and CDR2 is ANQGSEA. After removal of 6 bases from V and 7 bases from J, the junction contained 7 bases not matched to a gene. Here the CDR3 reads CSVNRGPGEQYF. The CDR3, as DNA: TGCAGCGTAAACAGGGGGCCGGGGGAGCAGTACTTC.

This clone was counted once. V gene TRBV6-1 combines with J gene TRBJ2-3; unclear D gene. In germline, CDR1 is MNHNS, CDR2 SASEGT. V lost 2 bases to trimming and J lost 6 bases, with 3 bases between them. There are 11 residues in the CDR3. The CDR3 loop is CASSEPDTQYF. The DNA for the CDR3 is TGTGCCAGCAGTGAACCTGATACGCAGTATTTT.

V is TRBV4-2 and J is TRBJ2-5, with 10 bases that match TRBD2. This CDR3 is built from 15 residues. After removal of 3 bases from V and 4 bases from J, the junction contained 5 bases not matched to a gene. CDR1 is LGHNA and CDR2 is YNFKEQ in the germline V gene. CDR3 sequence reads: CASSQDSSGGETQYF. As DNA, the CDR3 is TGTGCCAGCAGCCAGGATTCTAGCGGGGGAGAGACCCAGTACTTC.